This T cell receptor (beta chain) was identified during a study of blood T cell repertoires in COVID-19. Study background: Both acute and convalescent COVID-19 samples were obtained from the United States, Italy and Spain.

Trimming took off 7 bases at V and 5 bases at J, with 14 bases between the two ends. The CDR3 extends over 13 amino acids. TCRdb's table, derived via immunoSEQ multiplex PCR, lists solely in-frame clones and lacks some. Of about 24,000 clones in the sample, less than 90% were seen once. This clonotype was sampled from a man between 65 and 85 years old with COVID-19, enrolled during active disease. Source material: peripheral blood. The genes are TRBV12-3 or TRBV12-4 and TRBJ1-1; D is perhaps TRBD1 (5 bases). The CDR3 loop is CASNPGGRTEAFF. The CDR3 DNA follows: TGTGCCAGCAACCCCGGGGGGAGGACTGAAGCTTTCTTT.